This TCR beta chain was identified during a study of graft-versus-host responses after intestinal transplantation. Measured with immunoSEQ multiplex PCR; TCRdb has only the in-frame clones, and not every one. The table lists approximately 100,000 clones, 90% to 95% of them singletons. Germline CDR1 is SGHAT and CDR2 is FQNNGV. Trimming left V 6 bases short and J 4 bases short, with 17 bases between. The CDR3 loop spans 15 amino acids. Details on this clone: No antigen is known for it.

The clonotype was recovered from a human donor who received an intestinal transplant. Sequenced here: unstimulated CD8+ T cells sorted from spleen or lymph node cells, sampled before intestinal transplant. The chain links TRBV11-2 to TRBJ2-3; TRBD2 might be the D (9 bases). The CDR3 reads CASRKAGGQADTQYF. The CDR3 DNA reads TGTGCCAGCAGGAAAGCGGGGGGACAGGCAGATACGCAGTATTTT. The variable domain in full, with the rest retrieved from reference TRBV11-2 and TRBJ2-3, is EAGVAQSPRYKIIEKRQSVAFWCNPISGHATLYWYQQILGQGPKLLIQFQNNGVVDDSQLPKDRFSAERLKGVDSTLKIQPAKLEDSAVYLCASRKAGGQADTQYFGPGTRLTVL.